The present entry profiles one T cell receptor (beta chain) with its context. The table came from immunoSEQ multiplex PCR; TCRdb's copy has only in-frame clones and leaves some out. This table holds tens of thousands of clones, almost 85% found once. The data belong to a study of blood T cell repertoires in COVID-19. The ends lost 5 bases at V and 4 bases at J; junction bases unmatched: 6. This CDR3 has 14 amino acids. Germline V CDR1 and CDR2: SGHVS, FNYEAQ. The chain carries TRBV7-6 and TRBJ2-7; 9 bases line up with TRBD1. The sequence came from a middle-aged man with acute or convalescent COVID-19. Sequenced material: peripheral blood. Here the CDR3 reads CASSPGQGPYEQYF. CDR3 nucleotide sequence: TGTGCCAGCAGCCCCGGACAGGGGCCATACGAGCAGTACTTC. The variable domain in full, with the rest retrieved from reference TRBV7-6 and TRBJ2-7, is GAGVSQSPRYKVTKRGQDVALRCDPISGHVSLYWYRQALGQGPEFLTYFNYEAQQDKSGLPNDRFSAERPEGSISTLTIQRTEQRDSAMYRCASSPGQGPYEQYFGPGTRLTVT.